This entry lists 18 T cell receptor beta chains sequenced from one sample in a study of read filtering for tumor transcriptome and immune sequencing. From roughly 390 ng of RNA, a library with molecular barcoded alpha/delta and beta/gamma adaptors was made. Via MiXCR, TCRdb re-called the reads, giving one row per CDR3 protein. The table lists more than 100,000 distinct CDR3 sequences, roughly 13% of them singletons. The sample comprised a population of CD138-negative cells sorted from bone marrow. Receptors originate from a donor aged 40 or over with multiple myeloma.

As to this clonotype: This clone may be a read error of a much larger clone one base away. V usage is TRBV11-3 and J usage is TRBJ2-2, with 8 bases matching TRBD1. Germline-derived CDR1 and CDR2 are SGHNT and YENEEA. The CDR3 loop spans 15 amino acids. CDR3 protein: CASSAPGQARGVLFF. CDR3 sequence (DNA): TGTGCCAGCAGCGCGCCGGGACAGGCGAGAGGGGTGCTGTTTTTT. The whole variable domain, remainder taken from reference TRBV11-3 and TRBJ2-2, is EAGVVQSPRYKIIEKKQPVAFWCNPISGHNTLYWYLQNLGQGPELLIRYENEEAVDDSQLPKDRFSAERLKGVDSTLKIQPAELGDSAVYLCASSAPGQARGVLFFGEGSRLTVL.

This clonotype was recorded at least ten times. This CDR3 is CSARDLSGRDRGRETQYF. DNA for the CDR3: TGCAGTGCTAGAGATCTTTCCGGTAGGGACAGGGGGCGAGAGACCCAGTACTTC. The gene calls are TRBV20-1 and TRBJ2-5, with 12 bases aligning to TRBD1. CDR3 size: 18 residues. Germline CDR1 and CDR2: DFQATT and SNEGSKA (reference sequence). V dropped 0 bases and J dropped 4; count of bases not matched to a gene: 12.

This clonotype was recorded many times. J is TRBJ2-1 and V is TRBV15; no firm D call. Germline V gene lookup returns CDR1 LNHNV and CDR2 YYDKDF (reference sequence). The V gene lost 3 bases and the J gene lost 8 bases, with 11 bases spanning the gap. The CDR3 runs 13 residues. The CDR3 loop reads CATSSWGSDEQFF. The CDR3 DNA sequence: TGTGCCACCAGCAGTTGGGGATCGGATGAGCAGTTCTTC.

This clonotype has only a few counts. V and J are TRBV7-2 and TRBJ2-3, with 10 nucleotides matching TRBD2. CDR1 SGHTA and CDR2 FQGNSA come from the germline V gene. The V segment lost 5 bases and the J segment 8 bases; nucleotides outside the gene matches: 16. This CDR3 has 17 residues. CDR3 loop: CASSPPGLARPSGTQYF. The DNA for the CDR3 is TGTGCCAGCAGCCCTCCGGGACTAGCGAGACCCTCTGGTACGCAGTATTTT.

This clonotype was observed at least ten times. The chain is built from TRBV29-1 and TRBJ1-1; 10 bases line up with TRBD1. This CDR3 has 12 amino acids. Looked up from germline, CDR1 is SQVTM and CDR2 is ANQGSEA. V lost 7 bases, J lost 5 bases, and 4 bases stayed unmatched. CDR3 residues: CSGTGGGTEAFF. CDR3 sequence (DNA): TGCAGCGGGACAGGGGGGGGGACTGAAGCTTTCTTT.

This clonotype appeared many times. The chain carries TRBV19 and TRBJ2-1, with 7 bases matching TRBD2. Trimming took 0 bases from V and 0 from J; bases not matched to a gene: 2. The CDR3 is 16 residues long. Germline CDR1 reads LNHDA; CDR2 reads SQIVND (reference sequence). CDR3 sequence: CASSIEGGGSYNEQFF. CDR3 sequence (DNA): TGTGCCAGTAGTATAGAGGGCGGGGGCTCCTACAATGAGCAGTTCTTC.

This clonotype was seen many times. The genes are TRBV28 and TRBJ1-5, with D uncertain. The CDR3 contains 12 residues. Between the trimmed V and J ends, which lost 5 bases and 6 bases, there was a span of 8 bases. Germline-derived CDR1 and CDR2 are MDHEN and SYDVKM. CDR3 amino acids: CASSRAGQPQHF. The CDR3 coding sequence is TGTGCCAGCAGTCGAGCCGGTCAGCCCCAGCATTTT.

This clonotype was seen repeatedly, ten times or more. The chain employs TRBV5-1 and TRBJ2-2, with D perhaps TRBD1 (6 bases). V lost 4 bases and J 0 bases, leaving 16 bases between the germline ends. Germline values: CDR1 SGHRS, CDR2 YFSETQ. CDR3 length: 17 amino acids. CDR3 coding DNA: TGCGCCAGCAGCCCGACAGGTTGGAACGCGAACACCGGGGAGCTGTTTTTT. It is translated as CASSPTGWNANTGELFF.

This clonotype appeared many times. The chain couples TRBV4-1 to TRBJ2-2; weak D call: TRBD1 (5 bases). The CDR3 sequence is 14 residues long. The V gene lost 2 bases and the J gene lost 4 bases, with 8 bases spanning the gap. CDR1 and CDR2 from the germline V gene are MGHRA and YSYEKL. CDR3 region: CASSQNQGTGELFF. The CDR3 DNA sequence: TGCGCCAGCAGCCAAAACCAGGGCACCGGGGAGCTGTTTTTT.

At least ten counts were recorded for this clonotype. This chain connects TRBV6-5 to TRBJ2-6; tentative D call: TRBD2 (5 bases). The germline CDR1 and CDR2 sequences are MNHEY and SVGAGI. V gave up 6 bases and J gave up 2 bases, with 11 bases separating them. The CDR3 covers 15 residues. CDR3 in DNA: TGTGCCAGCAGACTAGGGCTGGCTGGGGCCAACGTCCTGACTTTC. This sequence encodes CASRLGLAGANVLTF.

The sample holds many counts of this clonotype. The rearrangement links TRBV10-1 to TRBJ2-2; the D call may be TRBD1 or TRBD2 (5 bases each). The CDR3 spans 14 residues. Deletions cut 5 bases from V and 2 bases from J, with 9 bases between. Looked up from germline, CDR1 is WNHNN and CDR2 is SYGVQD (reference sequence). CDR3 in DNA: TGCGCCAGCAGTACCGGGGCCAACACCGGGGAGCTGTTTTTT. Translating it yields CASSTGANTGELFF.

On this clonotype itself: Compared with germline, one end of the junction differs, possibly owing to a read error. The CDR3 DNA reads TGTGCCCGCAGCGCCGGGACAGGGGTTACTGAAGCTTTCTTT. Translating gives CARSAGTGVTEAFF. This chain connects TRBV7-9 to TRBJ1-1; TRBD1 matches 10 bases. Germline V CDR1 and CDR2: SEHNR, FQNEAQ (reference sequence). The CDR3 length is 14 residues.

Notes on this clonotype: The conserved final phenylalanine or tryptophan is absent from the CDR3, which likely points to a read error. The chain combines TRBV12-5 with TRBJ1-1; D remains ambiguous. Per germline, CDR1 LGHNT and CDR2 FRNRAP. Trimming stripped 8 bases from V and 2 bases from J, with 15 bases between. The CDR3 is 14 residues long. In DNA, the CDR3 is TGTGCTAGTAGTCGCTCCGGGTTTAACACTGAAGCTTTCTTA. Protein: CASSRSGFNTEAFL.

This clonotype was picked up a small number of times. The gene calls are TRBV7-2 and TRBJ2-5, with a weak D call TRBD2 (5 bases). The CDR3 totals 15 residues. V lost 5 bases and J 5 bases, leaving 18 bases between the germline ends. Germline CDR1 reads SGHTA; CDR2 reads FQGNSA. CDR3 sequence (DNA): TGTGCCAGCAGCGACTGGACGGCGGGCGGGGAGACCCAGTACTTC. Protein sequence: CASSDWTAGGETQYF.

This clonotype turned up a few times. With a much larger clone just one base away, this may be a read error. CDR3 in amino acids: CASSFVRNTGELFF. The DNA of the CDR3 is TGTGCCAGCAGTTTCGTTCGGAACACCGGGGAGCTGTTTTTT. The chain couples TRBV12-3 or TRBV12-4 to TRBJ2-2; the D is unclear. The CDR3 is made up of 14 amino acids. Trimming pared 3 bases from V and 1 base from J, leaving 6 bases between.

This clonotype appeared many times. V is TRBV20-1 and J is TRBJ2-1, with D perhaps assigned TRBD1 or TRBD2 (6 bases each). Trimming shortened V by 1 base and J by 2 bases, and 21 bases separated the two germline ends. The CDR3 runs 18 residues. CDR1 is DFQATT and CDR2 is SNEGSKA in the germline V gene (reference sequence). This CDR3 reads CSARGLSSRGATYNEQFF. The CDR3 DNA follows: TGCAGTGCTAGAGGGCTCTCGTCAAGGGGGGCGACCTACAATGAGCAGTTCTTC.

This clonotype occurred many times. The chain combines TRBV20-1 with TRBJ2-2; D not certain. The CDR3 is made up of 13 amino acids. Germline-derived CDR1 and CDR2 are DFQATT and SNEGSKA (reference sequence). V was trimmed by 2 bases and J by 4 bases, leaving 8 bases between them. The CDR3 DNA reads TGCAGTGCTAGACAACAGATCACCGGGGAGCTGTTTTTT. Protein sequence: CSARQQITGELFF.

This clonotype was counted many times. The chain couples TRBV11-1 to TRBJ2-7; D is unresolved. Deletions cut 0 bases from V and 5 bases from J, with 11 bases between. CDR1 SGHAT and CDR2 FQDESV come from the germline V gene (reference sequence). The CDR3 is 14 residues long. CDR3 bases: TGTGCCAGCAGCTTAGCGGACCCGATCGACGAGCAGTACTTC. Its translation is CASSLADPIDEQYF. Full variable domain (rest looked up from reference TRBV11-1 and TRBJ2-7): EAEVAQSPRYKITEKSQAVAFWCDPISGHATLYWYRQILGQGPELLVQFQDESVVDDSQLPKDRFSAERLKGVDSTLKIQPAELGDSAMYLCASSLADPIDEQYFGPGTRLTVT.